These T cell receptor beta chains were read from a single sample in a study of cytomegalovirus exposure and HLA in healthy donors. The table came from immunoSEQ multiplex PCR; TCRdb's copy has only in-frame clones and leaves some out. Of 130,000 or so clones in the sample, roughly 87% were seen once. The sequenced material came from PBMCs. These receptors were collected from a woman aged 18-29 years in good health and CMV-seronegative. The CDR3 runs from the conserved cysteine through the conserved F or W. Each record gives: V gene, J gene, CDR3 length, CDR3 protein.

>TRBV6-5|TRBJ1-1|15
CASSHPGTGVTEAFF
>TRBV5-1|TRBJ2-2|14
CASSLRQNTGELFF
>TRBV7-8|TRBJ1-1|14
CASSFPGGSTEAFF
>TRBV4-2|TRBJ1-2|14
CASSPGQGGYGYTF
>TRBV6-1|TRBJ2-7|13
CASQGARQGEQYF
>TRBV5-1|TRBJ2-1|16
CASGLAGSYSYNEQFF
>TRBV9|TRBJ1-6|14
CASSVGGSSGSLHF
>TRBV2|TRBJ1-4|14
CASSDGESNEKLFF
>TRBV5-5|TRBJ1-2|16
CASSLRVQGSMNGYTF
>TRBV21-1|TRBJ2-3|16
CASSKGTSGDEDTQYF
>TRBV6-1|TRBJ1-5|15
CASSDLSGGKQPQHF
>TRBV7-3|TRBJ2-2|18
CASSSTGTQDIHTGELFF
>TRBV28|TRBJ2-7|12
CASSPRSYEQYF
>TRBV12-5|TRBJ2-3|17
CASGLGRPGLAADTQYF
>TRBV5-1|TRBJ1-4|13
CASRSATNEKLFF
>TRBV5-1|TRBJ2-7|15
CASSPPSGGAGEQYF
>TRBV4-1|TRBJ2-1|16
CASSQGGTATVNEQFF
>TRBV2|TRBJ2-5|14
CASSDPSGAGTQYF
>TRBV6-5|TRBJ2-7|14
CASSPAGGDYEQYF
>TRBV7-9|TRBJ1-2|16
CASSLDRTGSPSSYTF
>TRBV5-1|TRBJ1-1|14
CASRQGGTVTEAFF
>TRBV15|TRBJ2-5|15
CATSRDKGEQETQYF
>TRBV10-3|TRBJ1-2|16
CATPRLGDSLNYGYTF
>TRBV19|TRBJ2-5|16
CASSPQEAGAKETQYF
>TRBV9|TRBJ1-4|18
CASSTGTGRTPTNEKLFF
>TRBV4-2|TRBJ2-5|15
CASSQDSLAGETQYF
>TRBV5-1|TRBJ2-2|15
CASSLSDLSGGELFF
>TRBV19|TRBJ1-1|14
CASSTWDRGSEAFF
>TRBV6-5|TRBJ2-1|15
CASILAGDLYNEQFF
>TRBV5-6|TRBJ2-7|15
CASSFLAANSGEQYF
>TRBV6-5|TRBJ1-1|15
CASSWTGGVNTEAFF
>TRBV29-1|TRBJ2-2|13
CSVGTGNTGELFF
>TRBV13|TRBJ1-3|14
CASSQTGGGNTIYF
>TRBV29-1|TRBJ2-3|14
CSVPGLGSTDTQYF
>TRBV6-5|TRBJ2-2|13
CASSPGVSGELFF
>TRBV2|TRBJ2-7|13
CAREGQGAGEQYF
>TRBV29-1|TRBJ1-2|11
CSVGGDYGYTF
>TRBV5-8|TRBJ2-3|17
CASSLGDSVLGTDTQYF
>TRBV6-1|TRBJ2-7|14
CASSEKQGADEQYF
>TRBV5-4|TRBJ2-7|11
CASSAGWEQYF
>TRBV2|TRBJ1-6|16
CASRRDRVAYNSPLHF
>TRBV11-2|TRBJ2-5|14
CASSLGLAQETQYF
>TRBV5-1|TRBJ1-2|13
CASSPNGGDGYTF